This T cell receptor beta chain emerged from a study of graft-versus-host responses after intestinal transplantation. Study background: Grafts that recipients had were multivisceral, liver-intestinal, or isolated intestinal transplants. Anti-thymocyte globulin induction, then tacrolimus and steroids for about three years, went to all recipients.

Sequencing used immunoSEQ multiplex PCR; TCRdb keeps in-frame clones, though not all of them. There are tens of thousands of clones in the sample; about 95% occur only once, and 0.2% to 0.25% lies in the top ten. Note on this clone: Its specificity is not known.

Study-wide findings and caveats: High graft-versus-host to host-versus-graft clonal ratios were found in allografts of patients who had graft-donor T cell macrochimerism. GvH clones detected in recipient marrow included some appearing first in ileum or blood.

The CDR3 length is 14 residues. Trimming cost V 3 bases and J 2 bases, with 7 bases left between them. The germline V gene encodes CDR1 SEHNR and CDR2 FQNEAQ (reference sequence). The sequence derives from a human donor who was the organ donor for an intestinal transplant. The starting material was unstimulated CD8+ T cells sorted from spleen or lymph node cells, obtained before transplant. The chain joins TRBV7-9 to TRBJ2-2; D call uncertain. Here the CDR3 DNA reads TGTGCCAGCAGCTTCACTACCAACACCGGGGAGCTGTTTTTT. Encoded protein: CASSFTTNTGELFF.